This TCR beta chain came from a study of blood T cell repertoires in COVID-19. Per the germline V gene, CDR1 is SGHNT and CDR2 is YYREEE (reference sequence). The CDR3 is 14 amino acids. After removal of 4 bases from V and 5 bases from J, the junction contained 4 bases not matched to a gene. Some clones are missing from TCRdb's copy, which holds only in-frame ones; the method was immunoSEQ multiplex PCR. In the table there are some 200,000 clones, 86% of which are singletons. This chain joins TRBV5-4 and TRBJ1-4; TRBD1 aligns across 8 bases. The sequence was collected from a woman aged 40 to 55 with acute COVID-19. Source material: PBMCs or T cells enriched from blood (not recorded which). The CDR3 nucleotides are TGTGCCAGCAGCCGACAGGGGCTCAATGAAAAACTGTTTTTT. This encodes CASSRQGLNEKLFF.